A single T cell receptor beta chain is shown here with its context. The sample originates from a study of CD8 T cells in Susac syndrome. Negative isolation yielded the CD8+ and CD4+ T cells, while FACS enriched the TEMRA cells. Trimming cost V 0 bases and J 7 bases, with 3 bases left between them. The CDR3 contains 11 residues. Per germline, CDR1 LGHDT and CDR2 YNNKEL (reference sequence). An input of roughly 0.5 to 1 ug of RNA was subjected to reverse transcription using random hexamers. A single record per CDR3 protein comes from TCRdb applying MiXCR to the immunoSEQ multiplex PCR reads. The sample consists of under 200,000 distinct CDR3 sequences, roughly 95% of them appearing once.

This chain links TRBV3-1 with TRBJ1-1; D ambiguous. Sequenced material: CD4+ T cells from PBMCs. This TCR derives from a human donor with Susac syndrome. The CDR3 DNA follows: TGTGCCAGCAGCCAAGAAGATGAAGCTTTCTTT. This sequence encodes CASSQEDEAFF.